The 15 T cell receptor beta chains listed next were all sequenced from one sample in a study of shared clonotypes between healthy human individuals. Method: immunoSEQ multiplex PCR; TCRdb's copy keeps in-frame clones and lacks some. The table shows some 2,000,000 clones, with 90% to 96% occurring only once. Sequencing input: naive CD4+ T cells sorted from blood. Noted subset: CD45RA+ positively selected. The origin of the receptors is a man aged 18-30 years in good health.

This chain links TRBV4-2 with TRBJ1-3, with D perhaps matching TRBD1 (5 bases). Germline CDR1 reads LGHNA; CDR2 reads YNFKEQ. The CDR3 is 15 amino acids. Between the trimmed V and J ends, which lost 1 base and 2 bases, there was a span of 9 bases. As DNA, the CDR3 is TGTGCCAGCAGCCAAGTTGCGGGGCCTGGAAACACCATATATTTT. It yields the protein CASSQVAGPGNTIYF.

CDR3 DNA: TGCAGCGTTGGGAATATCGCGAACACCGGGGAGCTGTTTTTT. Its protein product is CSVGNIANTGELFF. The V gene is TRBV29-1, the J gene TRBJ2-2; D unresolved. From germline, CDR1 is SQVTM and CDR2 ANQGSEA. Trimming cost V 4 bases and J 0 bases, with 9 bases left between them. The CDR3 length is 14 residues.

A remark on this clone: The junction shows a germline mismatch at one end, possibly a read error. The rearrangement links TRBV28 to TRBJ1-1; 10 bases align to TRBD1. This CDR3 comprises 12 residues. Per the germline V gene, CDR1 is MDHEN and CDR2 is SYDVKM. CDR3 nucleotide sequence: TGTGCCAGCAGTTCCGGGACAGGGGTAGTAAGTTTT. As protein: CASSSGTGVVSF.

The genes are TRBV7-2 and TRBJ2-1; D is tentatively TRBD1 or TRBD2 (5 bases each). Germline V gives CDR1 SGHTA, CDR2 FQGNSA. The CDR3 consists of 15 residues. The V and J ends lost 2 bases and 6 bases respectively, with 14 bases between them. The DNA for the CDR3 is TGTGCCAGCAGCTTAAGGCTAGCAAGGGGCAATGAGCAGTTCTTC. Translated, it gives CASSLRLARGNEQFF.

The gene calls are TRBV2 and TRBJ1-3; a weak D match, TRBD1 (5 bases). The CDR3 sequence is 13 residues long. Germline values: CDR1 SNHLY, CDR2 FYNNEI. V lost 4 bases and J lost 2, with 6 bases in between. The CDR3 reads CASSAGAGNTIYF. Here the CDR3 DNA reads TGTGCCAGCAGTGCGGGGGCTGGAAACACCATATATTTT. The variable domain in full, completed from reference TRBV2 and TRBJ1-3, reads EPEVTQTPSHQVTQMGQEVILRCVPISNHLYFYWYRQILGQKVEFLVSFYNNEISEKSEIFDDQFSVERPDGSNFTLKIRSTKLEDSAMYFCASSAGAGNTIYFGEGSWLTVV.

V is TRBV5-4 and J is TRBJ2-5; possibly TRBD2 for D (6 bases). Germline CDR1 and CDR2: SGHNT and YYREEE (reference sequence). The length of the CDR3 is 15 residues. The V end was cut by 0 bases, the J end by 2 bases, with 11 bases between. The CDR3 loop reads CASSLALGGQETQYF. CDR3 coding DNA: TGTGCCAGCAGCTTGGCCTTGGGAGGACAAGAGACCCAGTACTTC.

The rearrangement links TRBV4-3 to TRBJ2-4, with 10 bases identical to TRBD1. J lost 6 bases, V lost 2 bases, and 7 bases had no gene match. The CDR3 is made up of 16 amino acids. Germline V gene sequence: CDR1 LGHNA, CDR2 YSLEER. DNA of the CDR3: TGCGCCAGCAGCCAAAAAACCTGGGACAGGGGAAACATTCAGTACTTC. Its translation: CASSQKTWDRGNIQYF.

The CDR3 DNA reads TGTGCCAGCAGCGAATCCTTGGGTAGGACTAAAGGACTGTTTTTT. Translating it yields CASSESLGRTKGLFF. V gene TRBV11-2 combines with J gene TRBJ1-4; no clear D. The CDR3 covers 15 residues. The germline CDR1 and CDR2 sequences are SGHAT and FQNNGV. V gave up 5 bases and J gave up 13 bases, with 23 bases separating them.

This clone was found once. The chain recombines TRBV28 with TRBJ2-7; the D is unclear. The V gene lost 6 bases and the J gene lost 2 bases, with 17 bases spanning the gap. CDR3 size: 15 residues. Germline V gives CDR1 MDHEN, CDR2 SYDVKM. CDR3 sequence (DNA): TGTGCCAGCAGACTTAAAGGGCAGCACCCCTACGAGCAGTACTTC. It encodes CASRLKGQHPYEQYF.

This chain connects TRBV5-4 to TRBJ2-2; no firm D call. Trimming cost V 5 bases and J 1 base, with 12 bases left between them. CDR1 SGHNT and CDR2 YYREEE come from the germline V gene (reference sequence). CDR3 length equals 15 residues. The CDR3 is CASRYNTGNTGELFF. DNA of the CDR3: TGTGCCAGCAGGTATAACACCGGGAACACCGGGGAGCTGTTTTTT. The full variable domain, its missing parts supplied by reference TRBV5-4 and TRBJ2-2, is ETGVTQSPTHLIKTRGQQVTLRCSSQSGHNTVSWYQQALGQGPQFIFQYYREEENGRGNFPPRFSGLQFPNYSSELNVNALELDDSALYLCASRYNTGNTGELFFGEGSRLTVL.

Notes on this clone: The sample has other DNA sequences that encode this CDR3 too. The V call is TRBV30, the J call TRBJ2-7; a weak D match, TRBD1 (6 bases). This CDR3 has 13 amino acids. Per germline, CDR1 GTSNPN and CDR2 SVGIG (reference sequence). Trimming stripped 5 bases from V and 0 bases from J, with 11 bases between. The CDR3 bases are TGTGCCTGGGGGGGCCTCCCCTCCTACGAGCAGTACTTC. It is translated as CAWGGLPSYEQYF.

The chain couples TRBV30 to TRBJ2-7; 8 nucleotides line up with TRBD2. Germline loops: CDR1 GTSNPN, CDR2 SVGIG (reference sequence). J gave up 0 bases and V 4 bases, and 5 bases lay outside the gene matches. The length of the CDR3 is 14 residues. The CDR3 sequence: CAWTLAGSSYEQYF. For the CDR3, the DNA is TGTGCCTGGACCTTAGCGGGAAGCTCCTACGAGCAGTACTTC.

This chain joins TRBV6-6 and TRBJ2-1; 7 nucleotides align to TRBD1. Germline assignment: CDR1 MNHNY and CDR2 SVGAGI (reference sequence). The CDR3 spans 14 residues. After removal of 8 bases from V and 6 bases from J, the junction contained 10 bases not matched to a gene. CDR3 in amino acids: CASLGRQGANEQFF. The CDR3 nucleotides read TGTGCCAGCCTCGGCCGACAGGGAGCCAATGAGCAGTTCTTC.

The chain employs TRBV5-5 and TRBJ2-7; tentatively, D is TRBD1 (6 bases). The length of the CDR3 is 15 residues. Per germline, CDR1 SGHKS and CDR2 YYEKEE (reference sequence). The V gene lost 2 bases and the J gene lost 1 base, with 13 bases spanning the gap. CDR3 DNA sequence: TGTGCCAGCAGCTTTGCATGGCAGGGGTCCTACGAGCAGTACTTC. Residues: CASSFAWQGSYEQYF. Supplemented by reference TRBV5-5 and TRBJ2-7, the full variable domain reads DAGVTQSPTHLIKTRGQQVTLRCSPISGHKSVSWYQQVLGQGPQFIFQYYEKEERGRGNFPDRFSARQFPNYSSELNVNALLLGDSALYLCASSFAWQGSYEQYFGPGTRLTVT.

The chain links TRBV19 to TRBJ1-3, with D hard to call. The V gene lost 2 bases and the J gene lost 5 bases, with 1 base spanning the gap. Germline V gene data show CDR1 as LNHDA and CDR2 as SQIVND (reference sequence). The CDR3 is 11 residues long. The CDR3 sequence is CASSIRNTIYF. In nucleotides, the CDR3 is TGTGCCAGTAGTATACGAAACACCATATATTTT.